The clone carrying this TCR beta chain appeared a few times. The data originate from a study of blood T cell repertoires in COVID-19. Profiling relied on immunoSEQ multiplex PCR, and the TCRdb table lists in-frame clones only, not all of them. The data show 70,000 to 80,000 clones, with about 89% seen just once and roughly 13% held by the top ten. CDR3 length: 14 residues. CDR1 is DFQATT and CDR2 is SNEGSKA in the germline V gene (reference sequence). With 3 bases removed from V and 4 bases from J, the gap between germline ends came to 14 bases. This clonotype was sampled from a woman aged 55 to 70 with acute or convalescent COVID-19. This chain joins TRBV20-1 and TRBJ2-3; D is uncertain. Sequencing was carried out using peripheral blood. CDR3 in DNA: TGCAGTGCTAGTAATCCCCTACAGTCAGATACGCAGTATTTT. This gives the protein CSASNPLQSDTQYF.